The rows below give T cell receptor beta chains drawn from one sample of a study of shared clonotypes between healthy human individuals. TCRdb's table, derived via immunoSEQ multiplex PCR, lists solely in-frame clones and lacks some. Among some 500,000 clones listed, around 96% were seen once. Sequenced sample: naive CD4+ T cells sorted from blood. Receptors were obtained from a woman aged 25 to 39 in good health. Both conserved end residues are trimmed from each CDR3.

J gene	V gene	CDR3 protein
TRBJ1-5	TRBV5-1	ASSPTGTGGNQPQH
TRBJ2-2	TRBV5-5	ASSLGSRTSGELF
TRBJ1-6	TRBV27	ASRSTGRRVSPLH
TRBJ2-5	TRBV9	ASSASQETQY
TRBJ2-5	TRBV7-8	ASSLAGVVREQY
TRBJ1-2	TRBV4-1	ASSLNTGQGAIGHGYT
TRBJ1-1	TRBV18	ASSLGRTNTEAF
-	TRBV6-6	ASTMTGDEQY
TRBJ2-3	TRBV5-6	ASSLVSSTDTQY
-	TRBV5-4	ASSLAVTGGRNYEQY
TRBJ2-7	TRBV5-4	ASSKVVDGKTYEQY
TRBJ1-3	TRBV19	ASSSWETGTSTIY
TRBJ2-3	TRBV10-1	AILAGGPTDTQY
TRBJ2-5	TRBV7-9	ASSKPDWRETQY
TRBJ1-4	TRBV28	ASSVRQGFNEKLF
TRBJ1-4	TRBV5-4	ASSPGGSNEKLF
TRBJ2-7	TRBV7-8	ASSFSGTVPYEQY
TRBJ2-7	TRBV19	ASSMSLAGNEQY
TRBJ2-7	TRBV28	ASSATAYEQY